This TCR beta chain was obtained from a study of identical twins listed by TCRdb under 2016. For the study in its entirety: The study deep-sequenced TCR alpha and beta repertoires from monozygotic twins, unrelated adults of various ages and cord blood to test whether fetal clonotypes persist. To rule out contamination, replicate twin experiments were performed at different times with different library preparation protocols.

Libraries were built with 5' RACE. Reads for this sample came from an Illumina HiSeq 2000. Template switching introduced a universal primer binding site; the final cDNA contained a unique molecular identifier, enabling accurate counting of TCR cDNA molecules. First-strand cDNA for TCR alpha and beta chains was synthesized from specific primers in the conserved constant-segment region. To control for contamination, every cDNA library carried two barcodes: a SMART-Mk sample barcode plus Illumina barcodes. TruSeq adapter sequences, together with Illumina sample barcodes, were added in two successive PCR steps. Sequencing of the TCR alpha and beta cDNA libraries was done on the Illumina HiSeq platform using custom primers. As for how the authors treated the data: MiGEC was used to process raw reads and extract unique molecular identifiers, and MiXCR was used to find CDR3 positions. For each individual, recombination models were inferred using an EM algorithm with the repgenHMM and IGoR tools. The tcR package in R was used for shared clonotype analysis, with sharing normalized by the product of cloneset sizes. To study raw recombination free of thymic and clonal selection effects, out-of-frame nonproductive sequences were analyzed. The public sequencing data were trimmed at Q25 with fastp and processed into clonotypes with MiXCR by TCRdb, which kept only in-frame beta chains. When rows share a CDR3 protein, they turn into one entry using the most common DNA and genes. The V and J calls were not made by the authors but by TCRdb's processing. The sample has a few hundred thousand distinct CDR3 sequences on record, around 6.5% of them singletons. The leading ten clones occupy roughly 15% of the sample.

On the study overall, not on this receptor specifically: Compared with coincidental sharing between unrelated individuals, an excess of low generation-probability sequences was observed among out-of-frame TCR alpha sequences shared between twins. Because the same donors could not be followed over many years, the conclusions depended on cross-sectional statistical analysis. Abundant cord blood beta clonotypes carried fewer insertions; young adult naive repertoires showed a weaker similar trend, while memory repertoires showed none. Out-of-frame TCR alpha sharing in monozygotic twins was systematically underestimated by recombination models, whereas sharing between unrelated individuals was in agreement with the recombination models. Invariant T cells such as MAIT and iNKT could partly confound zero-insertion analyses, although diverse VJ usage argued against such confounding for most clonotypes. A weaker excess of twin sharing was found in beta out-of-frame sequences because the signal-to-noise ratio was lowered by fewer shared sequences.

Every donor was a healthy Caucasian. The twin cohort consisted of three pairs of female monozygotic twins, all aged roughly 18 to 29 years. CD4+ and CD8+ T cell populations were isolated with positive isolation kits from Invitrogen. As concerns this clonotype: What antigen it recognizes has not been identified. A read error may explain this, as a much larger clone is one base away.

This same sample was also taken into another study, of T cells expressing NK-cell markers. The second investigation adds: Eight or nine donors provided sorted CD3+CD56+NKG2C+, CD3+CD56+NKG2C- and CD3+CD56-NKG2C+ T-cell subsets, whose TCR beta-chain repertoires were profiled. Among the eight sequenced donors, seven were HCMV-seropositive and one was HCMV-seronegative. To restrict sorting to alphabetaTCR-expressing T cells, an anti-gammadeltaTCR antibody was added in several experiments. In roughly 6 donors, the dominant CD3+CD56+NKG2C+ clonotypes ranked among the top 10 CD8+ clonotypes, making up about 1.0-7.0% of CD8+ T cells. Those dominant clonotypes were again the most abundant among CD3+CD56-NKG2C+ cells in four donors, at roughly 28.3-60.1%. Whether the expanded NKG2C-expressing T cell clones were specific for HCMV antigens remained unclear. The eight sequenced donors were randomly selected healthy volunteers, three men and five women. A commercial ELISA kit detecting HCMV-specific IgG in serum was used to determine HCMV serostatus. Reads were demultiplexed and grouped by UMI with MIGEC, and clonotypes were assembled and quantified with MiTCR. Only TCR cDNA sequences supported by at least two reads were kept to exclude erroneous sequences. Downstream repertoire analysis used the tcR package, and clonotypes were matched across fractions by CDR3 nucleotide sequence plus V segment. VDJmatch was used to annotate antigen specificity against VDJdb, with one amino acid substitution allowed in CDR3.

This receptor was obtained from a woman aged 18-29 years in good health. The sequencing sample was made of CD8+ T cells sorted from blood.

CDR3 reads: CASSYSNGLGSNGQFF. The DNA is TGTGCCAGCAGTTACTCGAATGGACTAGGGTCCAATGGGCAGTTCTTC. Here the chain combines TRBV6-5 and TRBJ2-1; the central 7 bases match TRBD2. From the cysteine up to the phenylalanine, the CDR3 has a length of 16 residues. The retained sequence is limited to the CDR3, 48 bases, with the frame set at the first base. The CDR1 and CDR2 encoded by the germline V gene are MNHEY and SVGAGI.